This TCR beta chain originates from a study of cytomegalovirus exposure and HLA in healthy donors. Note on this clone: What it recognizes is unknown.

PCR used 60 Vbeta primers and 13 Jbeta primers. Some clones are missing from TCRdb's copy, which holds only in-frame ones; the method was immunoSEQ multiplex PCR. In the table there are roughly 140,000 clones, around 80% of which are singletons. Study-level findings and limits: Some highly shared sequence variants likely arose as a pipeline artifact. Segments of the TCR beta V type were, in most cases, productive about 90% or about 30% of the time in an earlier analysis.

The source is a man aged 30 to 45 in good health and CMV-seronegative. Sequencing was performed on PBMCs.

Here the CDR3 reads CASSFATGSNEQFF. CDR3 sequence (DNA): TGCGCCAGCAGCTTTGCGACAGGGTCGAATGAGCAGTTCTTC. The chain recombines TRBV5-1 with TRBJ2-1, with TRBD1 identical over 7 bases. CDR1 is SGHRS and CDR2 is YFSETQ in the germline V gene. V was pared by 2 bases and J by 7 bases, with 6 bases of the junction left unmatched. This CDR3 contains 14 residues.